This T cell receptor (beta chain) was identified in a study of blood T cell repertoires in COVID-19. Measured with immunoSEQ multiplex PCR; TCRdb has only the in-frame clones, and not every one. The profile shows about 250,000 clones, 70% to 75% of them singletons. CDR1 and CDR2 from the germline V gene are MNHEY and SVGAGI. There are 15 residues in the CDR3. The germline V and J ends were trimmed by 4 bases and 9 bases, with 16 bases remaining between them. The chain combines TRBV6-5 with TRBJ1-6; perhaps TRBD1 as D (6 bases). Sequencing was carried out using peripheral blood. The source is a woman over 75 with acute or convalescent COVID-19. In DNA form, the CDR3 reads TGTGCCAGCAGTTCCGGCGGCAGGGGAGCTTCACCCCTCCACTTT. This encodes CASSSGGRGASPLHF.